This record looks at one T cell receptor beta chain sequence and its context. The data derive from a study of CD8+ T cells in alopecia areata. Sample treatment: oral pan-JAK inhibitor, 5-10 mg twice daily. Reverse transcribed after extraction, RNA yielded cDNA as the sequencing template. This table comes from immunoSEQ multiplex PCR, and its TCRdb copy is limited to in-frame clones, with some not included. The table lists about 200,000 clones, around two fifths of them singletons. This sample comprised CD4+ T cells sorted from blood, obtained at approximately week 31, from a patient treated with tofacitinib. This sequence originates from a human donor with alopecia areata.

The CDR3 sequence: CASSSNKLNTEAFF. The DNA of the CDR3 is TGTGCCAGCAGTTCGAACAAACTGAACACTGAAGCTTTCTTT. V and J are TRBV6-5 and TRBJ1-1; no reliable D call. The CDR3 totals 14 residues. Germline V gene sequence: CDR1 MNHEY, CDR2 SVGAGI. Trimming took off 4 bases at V and 0 bases at J, with 9 bases between the two ends.